These 2 T cell receptor beta chains came from one sample sequenced in a study of T cells in Graves' hyperthyroidism and ophthalmopathy. RNA transcripts were the template for amplifying TCR beta CDR3 regions. A first-round RT-PCR of the TCR CDR3 used the HTBI primer set. MiXCR was run by TCRdb on the multiplex PCR reads, yielding one entry per CDR3 protein. The sample has about 740,000 distinct CDR3 sequences; less than 15% are singletons. The sequencing sample was made of blood. Every receptor here comes from a woman younger than 35 with Graves' hyperthyroidism.

This clonotype occurred many times. This chain links TRBV6-5 with TRBJ2-3; D is possibly TRBD2 (6 bases). The CDR3 totals 15 residues. Trimming removed 2 bases at V and 3 bases at J, with 12 bases between. Germline V gene data show CDR1 as MNHEY and CDR2 as SVGAGI. The CDR3 sequence is CASSYGDFSTDTQYF. The CDR3 DNA reads TGTGCCAGCAGTTACGGGGACTTCTCTACAGATACGCAGTATTTT.

This sequence joins TRBV12-5 and TRBJ2-5; D gene unclear. The ends were cut back, 1 base at V and 2 bases at J, with 2 bases in the middle. This CDR3 comprises 12 residues. Germline V gene sequence: CDR1 LGHNT, CDR2 FRNRAP. CDR3 sequence reads: CASGLGQETQYF. CDR3 nucleotides: TGTGCTAGTGGTTTGGGGCAAGAGACCCAGTACTTC.